This is a list of T cell receptor beta chains from one sample in a study of T cells in Graves' hyperthyroidism and ophthalmopathy. MiXCR was run by TCRdb on the multiplex PCR reads, yielding one entry per CDR3 protein. The table shows some 510,000 distinct CDR3 sequences, with less than 25% occurring only once. Material for sequencing was blood. All receptors come from a man between 18 and 29 years old with Graves' hyperthyroidism. CDR3s include the opening cysteine and the closing phenylalanine or tryptophan. A D gene is named only where the DNA matches it firmly. Rows may omit the clone size; those that give it use once, few, many or a size class.

V gene,clone size,CDR3 length,D gene,J gene,CDR3 protein,CDR3 DNA
TRBV28,many,13,.,TRBJ2-5,CASSFTTQETQYF,TGTGCCAGCAGTTTCACTACCCAAGAGACCCAGTACTTC
TRBV11-3,.,17,.,TRBJ1-3,CASSLLTRDTPGNTIYF,TGTGCCAGCAGCTTACTCACTCGGGACACCCCTGGAAACACCATATATTTT
TRBV30,.,11,TRBD1,TRBJ1-1,CAGTGIGEAFF,TGTGCCGGGACAGGGATAGGTGAAGCTTTCTTT
TRBV6-1,once,13,TRBD1,TRBJ1-2,CASSPGTAEGYTF,TGTGCCAGCAGTCCCGGGACAGCGGAAGGCTACACCTTC
TRBV4-1,many,16,TRBD2,TRBJ2-7,CASSQSPGLATFEQYF,TGCGCCAGCAGCCAATCCCCGGGACTAGCAACGTTTGAGCAGTACTTC
TRBV7-6,many,14,.,TRBJ1-1,CASTLTPKGAEAFF,TGTGCCAGCACCTTGACACCCAAGGGGGCTGAAGCTTTCTTT
TRBV7-6,many,13,.,TRBJ1-5,CASSLEGTSVQHF,TGTGCCAGCAGCTTAGAGGGGACGTCGGTCCAGCATTTT
TRBV19,.,13,.,TRBJ1-5,CASSIVGSQPQHF,TGTGCCAGTAGTATTGTCGGCAGTCAGCCCCAGCATTTT
TRBV3-1,many,15,.,TRBJ2-5,CASGWLGDTQETQYF,TGTGCCAGCGGATGGCTCGGGGACACCCAAGAGACCCAGTACTTC
TRBV12-3/TRBV12-4,many,13,.,TRBJ1-2,CAITEQPNYGYTF,TGTGCCATCACCGAACAGCCTAACTATGGCTACACCTTC
TRBV27,many,13,.,TRBJ1-2,CASSLRRAAGYTF,TGTGCCAGCAGTTTAAGAAGGGCAGCTGGCTACACCTTC
TRBV6-4,many,18,TRBD1,TRBJ2-6,CASSPAGTGIGGANVLTF,TGTGCCAGCAGTCCAGCCGGGACAGGGATAGGGGGGGCCAACGTCCTGACTTTC
TRBV6-5,many,15,.,TRBJ2-5,CASSDSRATEETQYF,TGTGCCAGCAGTGATTCGAGAGCAACGGAAGAGACCCAGTACTTC
TRBV6-5,few,11,.,TRBJ1-2,CASSYKVGYTF,TGTGCCAGCAGTTACAAGGTGGGCTACACCTTC
TRBV10-3,.,11,.,TRBJ1-1,CAISSATEAFF,TGTGCCATCAGTTCAGCCACTGAAGCTTTCTTT
TRBV2,many,13,.,TRBJ1-2,CASSGWGYYGYTF,TGTGCCAGCAGTGGTTGGGGTTACTATGGCTACACCTTC
TRBV7-9,many,12,.,TRBJ1-2,CASSREIYGYTF,TGTGCCAGCAGCAGGGAAATATATGGCTACACCTTC
TRBV6-5,many,15,.,TRBJ1-1,CASRRPGGGNTEAFF,TGTGCCAGCAGGCGACCGGGGGGCGGAAACACTGAAGCTTTCTTT
TRBV10-3,few,14,TRBD1,TRBJ1-1,CTSSEGAFSAEAFF,TGTACCTCCAGTGAGGGGGCTTTTAGCGCTGAAGCTTTCTTT
TRBV5-1,few,15,TRBD1,TRBJ1-1,CATGLTTGLNTEAFF,TGCGCCACCGGTCTAACGACAGGGCTGAACACTGAAGCTTTCTTT
TRBV6-1,many,14,TRBD1,TRBJ2-7,CASRHRDRISEQYF,TGTGCCAGCAGGCACCGGGACAGGATCTCCGAGCAGTACTTC
TRBV2,many,16,.,TRBJ2-4,CASKTDRRGGKNIQYF,TGTGCCAGCAAGACTGACAGGCGCGGCGGCAAAAACATTCAGTACTTC
TRBV2,many,16,.,TRBJ1-5,CASSSTGHLSNQPQHF,TGTGCCAGCAGTTCAACGGGACACCTTAGCAATCAGCCCCAGCATTTT
TRBV6-2/TRBV6-3,.,15,TRBD1,TRBJ1-1,CASSYGTGGFTEAFF,TGTGCCAGCAGTTACGGGACAGGGGGCTTCACTGAAGCTTTCTTT
TRBV12-3/TRBV12-4,many,17,TRBD1,TRBJ2-7,CASSLTKGADSRNEQYF,TGTGCCAGCAGTTTAACCAAGGGGGCGGATTCCCGGAACGAGCAGTACTTC
TRBV4-1,many,16,.,TRBJ1-5,CASSQDGFHSNQPQHF,TGCGCCAGCAGCCAAGACGGGTTTCATAGCAATCAGCCCCAGCATTTT
TRBV3-1,many,15,.,TRBJ1-5,CASSPWPSPPQPQHF,TGTGCCAGCAGCCCTTGGCCGTCCCCCCCCCAGCCCCAGCATTTT
TRBV28,many,15,TRBD1,TRBJ1-2,CASSPRGQGLRGYTF,TGTGCCAGCAGTCCGCGGGGACAGGGCCTGAGAGGCTACACCTTC
TRBV7-8,many,14,.,TRBJ2-7,CASSLTSVEGEQYF,TGTGCCAGCAGCTTAACGTCCGTGGAGGGCGAGCAGTACTTC
TRBV7-9,many,16,.,TRBJ2-4,CASSAWTVLAKNIQYF,TGTGCCAGCAGCGCCTGGACAGTTCTAGCCAAAAACATTCAGTACTTC
TRBV6-1,many,14,TRBD1,TRBJ1-2,CASTRDRDLYGYTF,TGTGCCAGCACCCGGGACAGGGACCTATATGGCTACACCTTC